This T cell receptor (beta chain) was identified in a study of regulatory and conventional T cells in RAG deficiency. Blood CD4+ CD25-low CD127-high conventional T cells supplied the genomic DNA template. Points on this clone: The antigen is undetermined.

Broader study findings: Control T-cell subsets had markedly higher Shannon entropy and lower Simpson indices than RAG-deficient patients. Treg unique TCR beta sequences were about 92-fold fewer in Omenn syndrome and CID/AS patients than controls. In Omenn syndrome, Treg and Tconv repertoires overlapped >85%.

This CDR3 region has 17 residues. Germline lookup yields CDR1 SGHRS and CDR2 YFSETQ. V was clipped by 0 bases and J by 0 bases; unmatched bases: 6. Only in-frame clones appear in the TCRdb table, and some are missing; sequencing was by immunoSEQ multiplex PCR. The data hold 45,000 or so clones, with about 90% observed a single time. These data were also filed under a second study, of regulatory T cells. This second study notes: The primer mix had 52 TRBV and 13 TRBJ primers. Skewed V and J usage and few unique V-J pairs marked patient repertoires, most in Tregs.

The chain has TRBV5-1 and TRBJ1-1; 9 nucleotides agree with TRBD1. This TCR was recovered from a human donor in good health. Sequencing used CD4+ effector T cells sorted from blood. The CDR3 reads CASSLVQGATLNTEAFF. The CDR3 DNA reads TGCGCCAGCAGCTTGGTACAGGGGGCTACCTTGAACACTGAAGCTTTCTTT.